What follows are 20 T cell receptor beta chains derived from one specimen sequenced in a study of T cell changes during pregnancy in multiple sclerosis. Profiling relied on immunoSEQ multiplex PCR, and the TCRdb table lists in-frame clones only, not all of them. The table lists approximately 45,000 clones, approximately 89% of them singletons. The sample in question was CD8+ T cells from peripheral blood mononuclear cells, obtained in the second trimester of pregnancy. These receptors all stem from a female donor with multiple sclerosis, enrolled in a pregnancy study.

The V gene is TRBV15, the J gene TRBJ2-1; perhaps TRBD2 as D (6 bases). The CDR3 spans 16 residues. Trimming pared 0 bases from V and 0 bases from J, leaving 9 bases between. Germline CDR1 reads LNHNV; CDR2 reads YYDKDF (reference sequence). This CDR3 is CATSRDVGGSYNEQFF. In nucleotides, the CDR3 is TGTGCCACCAGCAGAGATGTCGGGGGCTCCTACAATGAGCAGTTCTTC.

The chain combines TRBV13 with TRBJ2-3; 7 bases fit TRBD1. CDR3 size: 14 residues. CDR1 is PRHDT and CDR2 is FYEKMQ in the germline V gene (reference sequence). Trimming removed 2 bases from V and 5 bases from J; junction bases left unmatched: 4. The CDR3 sequence: CASSLRDSRDTQYF. In DNA, the CDR3 is TGTGCCAGCAGCTTAAGGGACAGTCGAGATACGCAGTATTTT.

The sample holds one count of this clone. An end of the junction does not agree with germline; a read error may underlie this. V usage is TRBV12-5 and J usage is TRBJ2-1; possibly TRBD1 for D (6 bases). The CDR3 covers 11 residues. Germline lookup yields CDR1 LGHNT and CDR2 FRNRAP. This chain's CDR3 is CGQSSYNEQFF. CDR3 in DNA: TGCGGACAGAGCTCCTACAATGAGCAGTTCTTC.

This chain links TRBV15 with TRBJ1-6; D gene ambiguous. V lost 0 bases and J lost 6, with 9 bases in between. This CDR3 is 15 amino acids long. CDR1 is LNHNV, CDR2 YYDKDF, per germline (reference sequence). CDR3 amino acids: CATSRDRNSNSPLHF. As DNA, the CDR3 is TGTGCCACCAGCAGAGATAGGAACAGTAATTCACCCCTCCACTTT.

This sequence joins TRBV21-1 and TRBJ1-1; the table's D gene call, TRBD1, was not cross checked with the DNA. TRBV21-1 is a known pseudogene. CDR3 size: 13 residues. The CDR3 here is CATGQGGNTEAFF. In nucleotides, the CDR3 is TGTGCCACTGGACAGGGTGGGAACACTGAAGCTTTCTTT.

DNA for the CDR3: TGCGCCAGCAGCCAACCAGGGGGAGATGAAGCTTTCTTT. Its protein is CASSQPGGDEAFF. The chain joins TRBV4-3 to TRBJ1-1; 7 positions agree with TRBD1. Per germline, CDR1 LGHNA and CDR2 YSLEER. The CDR3 spans 13 residues. V shed 2 bases and J 7 bases; nucleotides not matched to a gene: 4.

The rearrangement uses TRBV9 and TRBJ2-7; D perhaps matches TRBD2 (5 bases). Germline lookup yields CDR1 SGDLS and CDR2 YYNGEE. Trimming removed 2 bases at V and 2 bases at J, with 8 bases between. The CDR3 contains 13 residues. The CDR3: CASSVERAYEQYF. The CDR3 region has the DNA TGTGCCAGCAGCGTGGAGAGGGCCTACGAGCAGTACTTC.

The chain uses TRBV5-8 and TRBJ2-7; the D is unclear. Germline V CDR1 and CDR2: SGHTS, YDEGEE. This CDR3 region has 12 residues. V was clipped by 2 bases and J by 1 base, with 4 bases between them. CDR3 sequence (DNA): TGTGCCAGCAGCTTTCGGTCCTACGAGCAGTACTTC. Translation: CASSFRSYEQYF. The complete variable domain, with remaining parts taken from reference TRBV5-8 and TRBJ2-7, reads EAGVTQSPTHLIKTRGQQATLRCSPISGHTSVYWYQQALGLGLQFLLWYDEGEERNRGNFPPRFSGRQFPNYSSELNVNALELEDSALYLCASSFRSYEQYFGPGTRLTVT.

This chain connects TRBV9 to TRBJ2-3; 9 bases map to TRBD2. V shed 0 bases and J 3 bases; nucleotides not matched to a gene: 5. This CDR3 has 16 amino acids. CDR1 and CDR2 (germline): SGDLS, YYNGEE. The CDR3 here is CASSVVEAGGTDTQYF. CDR3 DNA sequence: TGTGCCAGCAGCGTAGTGGAAGCGGGGGGTACAGATACGCAGTATTTT.

V usage is TRBV6-6 and J usage is TRBJ1-1; 7 bases are shared with TRBD1. V was pared by 7 bases and J by 1 base, with 12 bases of the junction left unmatched. Germline lookup yields CDR1 MNHNY and CDR2 SVGAGI (reference sequence). The CDR3 runs 16 residues. CDR3 sequence (DNA): TGTGCCAGCAACGACAGGGCCTTAGCTGGGAACACTGAAGCTTTCTTT. This gives the protein CASNDRALAGNTEAFF.

This clone was seen once. The chain joins TRBV7-8 to TRBJ1-1; TRBD1 agrees at 8 bases. This CDR3 spans 17 amino acids. V gave up 4 bases and J gave up 9 bases; unmatched junction bases: 19. Germline V gene data show CDR1 as SGHVS and CDR2 as FQNEAQ. CDR3 residues: CASSSMEQGVFPYQAFF. CDR3 sequence (DNA): TGTGCCAGCAGCTCGATGGAACAGGGGGTTTTCCCTTACCAAGCTTTCTTT. Looking up the rest from reference TRBV7-8 and TRBJ1-1 gives the full variable domain: GAGVSQSPRYKVAKRGQDVALRCDPISGHVSLFWYQQALGQGPEFLTYFQNEAQLDKSGLPSDRFFAERPEGSVSTLKIQRTQQEDSAVYLCASSSMEQGVFPYQAFFGQGTRLTVV.

The rearrangement uses TRBV7-2 and TRBJ1-5; maybe TRBD1 (5 bases). The CDR3 totals 13 residues. Germline-derived CDR1 and CDR2 are SGHTA and FQGNSA. Between the trimmed V and J ends, which lost 6 bases and 2 bases, there was a span of 8 bases. This CDR3 is CASSPRGNQPQHF. The CDR3 nucleotides read TGTGCCAGCAGTCCCAGGGGCAATCAGCCCCAGCATTTT.

The CDR3 here is CASSQEAGGAGVGNEQFF. CDR3 bases: TGTGCCAGCAGCCAAGAAGCGGGGGGCGCGGGGGTGGGCAATGAGCAGTTCTTC. The rearrangement uses TRBV4-2 and TRBJ2-1, with 9 bases fitting TRBD2. The V segment lost 0 bases and the J segment 6 bases; nucleotides outside the gene matches: 12. CDR1 and CDR2 from the germline V gene are LGHNA and YNFKEQ. CDR3 length: 18 amino acids.

The chain joins TRBV7-2 to TRBJ2-5, with D maybe TRBD2 (5 bases). The V gene's germline CDR1 is SGHTA and CDR2 FQGNSA. The CDR3 sequence is 11 residues long. V shed 7 bases and J shed 3 bases, with 6 bases lying between them. The CDR3, as DNA: TGTGCCAGCAAGGGAGAAGAGACCCAGTACTTC. Its translation: CASKGEETQYF.

This chain links TRBV19 with TRBJ1-4, with 9 bases aligning to TRBD1. The J segment lost 4 bases and the V segment lost 6 bases, leaving 3 bases of the junction unmatched. This CDR3 contains 14 residues. Germline assignment: CDR1 LNHDA and CDR2 SQIVND (reference sequence). CDR3 DNA sequence: TGTGCCAGTAGGGGACAGGGACTTAATGAAAAACTGTTTTTT. Translated, it gives CASRGQGLNEKLFF.

The rearrangement joins TRBV27 to TRBJ2-3, with 14 bases aligning to TRBD2. The CDR3 length is 16 residues. Germline loops: CDR1 MNHEY, CDR2 SMNVEV (reference sequence). V dropped 6 bases and J dropped 4; count of bases not matched to a gene: 6. In DNA form, the CDR3 reads TGTGCCAGCAGCCCCGGGACTAGCGGGGGATCAGATACGCAGTATTTT. This encodes CASSPGTSGGSDTQYF.

The chain uses TRBV4-2 and TRBJ2-7, with D possibly matching TRBD1 (5 bases). Germline values: CDR1 LGHNA, CDR2 YNFKEQ. V lost 1 base and J lost 7, with 14 bases in between. The CDR3 is made up of 14 amino acids. The DNA for the CDR3 is TGTGCCAGCAGCCAAGGAGGTCAGGGCGGAGAGCAGTACTTC. Protein sequence: CASSQGGQGGEQYF.

This clone has ten or more counts. The rearrangement uses TRBV10-3 and TRBJ2-3; 8 nucleotides align to TRBD1. The junction had 8 bases not matched to a gene; V was cut back by 0 bases and J by 3 bases. The CDR3 has 17 residues. In germline, CDR1 is ENHRY, CDR2 SYGVKD. CDR3 residues: CAISESPGTGITDTQYF. Written as DNA, the CDR3 is TGTGCCATCAGTGAGTCTCCAGGGACAGGCATAACAGATACGCAGTATTTT.

The genes are TRBV2 and TRBJ1-2; TRBD1 is a possible D gene (5 bases). The CDR3 covers 13 residues. V lost 4 bases and J 2 bases, leaving 8 bases between the germline ends. Germline values: CDR1 SNHLY, CDR2 FYNNEI. CDR3 nucleotides: TGTGCCAGCAGTGGGGGGGTAAACTATGGCTACACCTTC. Its translation: CASSGGVNYGYTF.

This clone was detected once. The genes are TRBV6-5 and TRBJ2-1; 9 bases agree with TRBD1. The CDR3 is 15 residues long. Per germline, CDR1 MNHEY and CDR2 SVGAGI. V gave up 2 bases and J gave up 6 bases; unmatched junction bases: 5. The CDR3 coding sequence is TGTGCCAGCAGTTACGTTGGACAGGGGATCAATGAGCAGTTCTTC. Translated: CASSYVGQGINEQFF.